A single sample is the source of the 8 T cell receptor beta chains below, sequenced in a study of blood T cells in healthy people across ages. The use of a sample-barcoded 5' primer and a J-beta primer mix characterized a second PCR of about 7 to 12 cycles. TCRdb reprocessed the 5' RACE reads via MiXCR and lists one record per CDR3 protein. The sample holds about 280,000 distinct CDR3 sequences, roughly 26% seen once. The specimen sequenced was blood. The source of these receptors is a woman aged 70 to 79 in good health.

In its sample, this clonotype was seen a few times. The genes are TRBV28 and TRBJ2-3, with 10 bases matching TRBD2. The CDR3 covers 18 residues. The junction had 16 bases not matched to a gene; V was cut back by 5 bases and J by 5 bases. Germline V gene sequence: CDR1 MDHEN, CDR2 SYDVKM. The CDR3 DNA sequence: TGTGCCAGCAGTCCTCCCCCCCTACTAGCGGGACCGGTAGATACGCAGTATTTT. Translation: CASSPPPLLAGPVDTQYF.

The chain is built from TRBV20-1 and TRBJ1-2; D is ambiguous. The germline V and J ends were trimmed by 0 bases and 8 bases, with 10 bases remaining between them. CDR1 is DFQATT and CDR2 is SNEGSKA in the germline V gene (reference sequence). The CDR3 is made up of 12 amino acids. The chain's CDR3 is CSARDWLEGYTF. Written as DNA, the CDR3 is TGCAGTGCTAGAGATTGGCTCGAGGGCTACACCTTC.

The chain is built from TRBV20-1 and TRBJ2-1; 7 nucleotides agree with TRBD2. CDR3 size: 12 residues. Per the germline V gene, CDR1 is DFQATT and CDR2 is SNEGSKA (reference sequence). The V gene end was trimmed by 6 bases and the J gene end by 10 bases; junction bases not matched to a gene: 9. The CDR3 region is CSAQPGGREQFF. The CDR3 nucleotides read TGCAGTGCCCAGCCGGGGGGTCGGGAGCAGTTCTTC.

The chain links TRBV28 to TRBJ2-5; D is unresolved. The J call may be faulty, since TRBJ2-7 better matches the DNA end. The CDR3 covers 15 residues. The germline gives CDR1 MDHEN, CDR2 SYDVKM. The CDR3 region has the DNA TGTGCCAGCAGTTCCAGGATAGGTGGTCGCTACGAGCAGTACTTC. Protein sequence: CASSSRIGGRYEQYF.

CDR3 DNA: TGTGCCAGCAGCTCAGGCATGAACACTGAAGCTTTCTTT. Translated, it gives CASSSGMNTEAFF. V gene TRBV28 combines with J gene TRBJ1-1, with D hard to call. Germline lookup yields CDR1 MDHEN and CDR2 SYDVKM. Deletions cut 6 bases from V and 0 bases from J, with 8 bases between. This CDR3 spans 13 amino acids.

The genes are TRBV7-2 and TRBJ1-1; 7 positions match TRBD1. Germline lookup yields CDR1 SGHTA and CDR2 FQGNSA. Unmatched junction bases numbered 8, after V lost 5 bases and J lost 5 bases. CDR3 length equals 14 residues. The CDR3 protein is CASSPDRRGTEAFF. In DNA, the CDR3 is TGTGCCAGCAGCCCGGACAGGAGAGGGACTGAAGCTTTCTTT.

The chain has TRBV28 and TRBJ2-1; no firm D call. V was clipped by 4 bases and J by 10 bases, with 17 bases between them. The CDR3 runs to 14 residues. CDR1 MDHEN and CDR2 SYDVKM come from the germline V gene. CDR3 sequence: CASSSGPLKGEQFF. CDR3 in DNA: TGTGCCAGCAGTTCTGGGCCCCTAAAAGGAGAGCAGTTCTTC.

CDR3 protein: CASSQEFGSGASNTGELFF. The CDR3 region has the DNA TGCGCCAGCAGCCAAGAATTCGGTTCGGGAGCTAGTAACACCGGGGAGCTGTTTTTT. The chain links TRBV4-3 to TRBJ2-2; the D gene is possibly TRBD2 (6 bases). Germline V lookup: CDR1 LGHNA, CDR2 YSLEER. V dropped 0 bases and J dropped 2 bases, with 19 bases sitting between them. The CDR3 spans 19 residues.